The source of this T cell receptor beta chain is a study of shared clonotypes between healthy human individuals. Study-wide points: Relative to their counterparts shared across all four donors, non-shared clonotypes exhibited diminished generation probabilities.

CDR1 and CDR2 from the germline V gene are SQVTM and ANQGSEA. The V end was cut by 5 bases, the J end by 5 bases, with 6 bases between. The CDR3 is 11 residues long. A remark on this clone: The antigen remains unidentified.

Sequencing was performed with immunoSEQ multiplex PCR; in TCRdb, only in-frame clones are kept and a portion is missing. The table records under 850,000 clones, approximately 72% of them present only once. Splitting of CD4+ cells produced CD45RA+ naive and CD45RA-negative memory subsets. The source is a woman aged 25 to 39 in good health. Material for sequencing was memory CD4+ T cells sorted from blood. Subset: CD45RA-negative fraction. The genes are TRBV29-1 and TRBJ2-2; no reliable D call. The CDR3 reads CSVYQTGELFF. The CDR3 region has the DNA TGCAGCGTTTACCAGACCGGGGAGCTGTTTTTT.